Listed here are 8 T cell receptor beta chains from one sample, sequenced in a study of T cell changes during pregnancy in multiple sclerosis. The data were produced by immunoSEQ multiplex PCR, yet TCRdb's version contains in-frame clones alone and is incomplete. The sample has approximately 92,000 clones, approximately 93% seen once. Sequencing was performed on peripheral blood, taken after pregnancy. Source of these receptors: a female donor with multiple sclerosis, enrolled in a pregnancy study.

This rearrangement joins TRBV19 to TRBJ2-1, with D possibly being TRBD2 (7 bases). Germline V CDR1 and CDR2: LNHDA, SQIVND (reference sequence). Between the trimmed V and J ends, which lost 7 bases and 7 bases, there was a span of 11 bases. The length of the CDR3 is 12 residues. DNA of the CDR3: TGTGCCAGTAACGGGGGGCTAAATGAGCAGTTCTTC. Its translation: CASNGGLNEQFF.

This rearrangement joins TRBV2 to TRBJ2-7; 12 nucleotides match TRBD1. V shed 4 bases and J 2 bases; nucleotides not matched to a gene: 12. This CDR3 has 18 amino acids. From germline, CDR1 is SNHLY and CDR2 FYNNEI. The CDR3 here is CASSAGTGGRASPYEQYF. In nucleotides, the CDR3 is TGTGCCAGCAGTGCCGGGACAGGGGGCCGAGCTTCCCCCTACGAGCAGTACTTC.

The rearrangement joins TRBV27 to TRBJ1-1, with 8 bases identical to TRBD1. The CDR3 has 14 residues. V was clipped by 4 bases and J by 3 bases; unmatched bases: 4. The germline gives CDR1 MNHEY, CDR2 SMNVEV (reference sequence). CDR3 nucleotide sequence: TGTGCCAGCAGTTACGGACAGGGAGACACTGAAGCTTTCTTT. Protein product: CASSYGQGDTEAFF.

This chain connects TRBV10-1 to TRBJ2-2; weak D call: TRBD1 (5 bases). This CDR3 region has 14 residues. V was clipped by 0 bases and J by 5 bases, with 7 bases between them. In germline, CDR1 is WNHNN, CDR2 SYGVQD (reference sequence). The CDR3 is CASSESPGTGELFF. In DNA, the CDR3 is TGCGCCAGCAGTGAGTCGCCAGGGACCGGGGAGCTGTTTTTT.

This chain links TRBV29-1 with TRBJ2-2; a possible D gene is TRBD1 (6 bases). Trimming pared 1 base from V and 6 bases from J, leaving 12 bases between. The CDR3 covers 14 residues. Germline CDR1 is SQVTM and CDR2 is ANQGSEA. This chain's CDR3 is CSVEGWTVPGELFF. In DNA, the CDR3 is TGCAGCGTTGAAGGGTGGACAGTTCCCGGGGAGCTGTTTTTT.

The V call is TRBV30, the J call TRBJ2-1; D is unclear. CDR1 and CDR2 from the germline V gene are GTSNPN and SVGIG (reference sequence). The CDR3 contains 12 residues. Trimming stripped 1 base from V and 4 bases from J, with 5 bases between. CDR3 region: CAWSAPYNEQFF. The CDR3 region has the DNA TGTGCCTGGAGTGCCCCATACAATGAGCAGTTCTTC.

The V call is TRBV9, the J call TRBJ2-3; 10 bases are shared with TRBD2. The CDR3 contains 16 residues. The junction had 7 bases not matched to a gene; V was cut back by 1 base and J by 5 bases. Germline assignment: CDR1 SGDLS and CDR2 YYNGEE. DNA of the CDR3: TGTGCCAGCAGCGTAAAGGCTAGCGGGAGTTTAGATACGCAGTATTTT. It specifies CASSVKASGSLDTQYF.

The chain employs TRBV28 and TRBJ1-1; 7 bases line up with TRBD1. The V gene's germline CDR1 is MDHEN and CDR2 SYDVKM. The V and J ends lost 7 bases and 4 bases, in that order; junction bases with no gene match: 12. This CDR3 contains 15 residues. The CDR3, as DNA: TGTGCCAGCACTCCTAGGGGCAGGGGGGCCACTGAAGCTTTCTTT. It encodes CASTPRGRGATEAFF.